Below, 29 T cell receptor beta chains from the same sample are listed, as sequenced in a study of blood T cell repertoires in COVID-19. Data came from immunoSEQ multiplex PCR; TCRdb stores just in-frame clones and leaves some out. The table shows approximately 270,000 clones, with 70% to 85% occurring only once. Source material: peripheral blood. All receptors come from a human donor with COVID-19, enrolled during active disease. The donor label of this sample is uncertain.

This chain links TRBV6-6 with TRBJ2-2, with 9 bases identical to TRBD1. Losses at the gene ends were 6 bases for V and 6 bases for J; bases not matched to a gene: 11. Germline CDR1 is MNHNY and CDR2 is SVGAGI (reference sequence). The CDR3 extends over 16 amino acids. The CDR3 nucleotides read TGTGCCAGCAGGCAAGGGACAGGGCGGGTTGCCGGGGAGCTGTTTTTT. Translated, it gives CASRQGTGRVAGELFF.

The chain couples TRBV28 to TRBJ1-5; D is undetermined. Trimming pared 6 bases from V and 7 bases from J, leaving 10 bases between. The CDR3 contains 12 residues. Germline CDR1 is MDHEN and CDR2 is SYDVKM. CDR3 sequence (DNA): TGTGCCAGCAGCCAACACGGGCAGCCCCAGCATTTT. Its protein is CASSQHGQPQHF.

The chain combines TRBV7-2 with TRBJ2-7; D is perhaps TRBD2 (5 bases). Trimming removed 3 bases at V and 3 bases at J, with 9 bases between. CDR1 and CDR2 (germline): SGHTA, FQGNSA. The CDR3 loop spans 13 amino acids. CDR3 coding DNA: TGTGCCAGCAGCTTCGGAGGTAACTACGAGCAGTACTTC. Residues: CASSFGGNYEQYF.

CDR3 loop: CASSLGQPSYNEQFF. As DNA, the CDR3 is TGTGCCAGCAGTTTGGGGCAGCCCTCCTACAATGAGCAGTTCTTC. This rearrangement joins TRBV28 to TRBJ2-1, with a weak D call TRBD1 (5 bases). V shed 3 bases and J shed 0 bases, with 9 bases lying between them. This CDR3 contains 15 residues. Germline V gene lookup returns CDR1 MDHEN and CDR2 SYDVKM.

In DNA, the CDR3 is TGTGCCAGCAGCACCGGGGCAGGGGGTGGCTATGGCTACACCTTC. This sequence encodes CASSTGAGGGYGYTF. V usage is TRBV11-2 and J usage is TRBJ1-2; 7 nucleotides align to TRBD1. This CDR3 region has 15 residues. Germline CDR1 SGHAT, CDR2 FQNNGV. The junction had 10 bases not matched to a gene; V was cut back by 5 bases and J by 4 bases.

This clone was observed a handful of times. CDR3 protein: CASSLQEAGNTIYF. The CDR3 DNA reads as TGTGCCAGCAGCCTCCAGGAGGCCGGAAACACCATATATTTT. The rearrangement uses TRBV7-8 and TRBJ1-3; D is uncertain. Germline V gene lookup returns CDR1 SGHVS and CDR2 FQNEAQ. The CDR3 consists of 14 residues. Trimming took off 5 bases at V and 4 bases at J, with 12 bases between the two ends.

The rearrangement uses TRBV7-8 and TRBJ1-1; tentative D call: TRBD1 (5 bases). CDR1 and CDR2 (germline): SGHVS, FQNEAQ. Deletions cut 6 bases from V and 3 bases from J, with 14 bases between. The CDR3 contains 14 residues. The DNA for the CDR3 is TGTGCCAGCAGACGCAGGGACTTGGACACTGAAGCTTTCTTT. Translation gives CASRRRDLDTEAFF.

This chain links TRBV18 with TRBJ2-1, with 14 positions matching TRBD2. The CDR3 runs 15 residues. Germline values: CDR1 KGHSH, CDR2 LQKENI. The ends lost 0 bases at V and 9 bases at J; junction bases unmatched: 1. The CDR3 DNA is TGTGCCAGCTCACCACCGACTAGCGGGAGGGGTGAGCAGTTCTTC. Translating gives CASSPPTSGRGEQFF.

This CDR3 is CAWTTRASGRLGYEQYF. The CDR3 DNA follows: TGTGCCTGGACCACCAGGGCTAGCGGGAGACTGGGGTACGAGCAGTACTTC. The gene calls are TRBV30 and TRBJ2-7; 10 bases align to TRBD2. The CDR3 extends over 17 amino acids. With 4 bases clipped from V and 4 bases from J, the junction kept 16 bases outside the gene matches. The germline CDR1 and CDR2 sequences are GTSNPN and SVGIG (reference sequence).

This sequence joins TRBV6-5 and TRBJ1-4, with D maybe TRBD1 (6 bases). Between the trimmed V and J ends, which lost 11 bases and 4 bases, there was a span of 17 bases. The CDR3 length is 14 residues. The germline CDR1 and CDR2 sequences are MNHEY and SVGAGI. CDR3 sequence: CAGRGGLGNEKLFF. The CDR3 DNA follows: TGTGCCGGCCGCGGGGGCTTGGGTAATGAAAAACTGTTTTTT.

The genes are TRBV13 and TRBJ2-1; 7 bases are a match to TRBD2. The germline V gene has CDR1 PRHDT and CDR2 FYEKMQ (reference sequence). Losses at the gene ends were 2 bases for V and 7 bases for J; bases not matched to a gene: 5. This CDR3 is 14 amino acids long. CDR3 in amino acids: CASSLRVRENEQFF. In DNA, the CDR3 is TGTGCCAGCAGCTTAAGAGTGCGGGAGAATGAGCAGTTCTTC.

The genes are TRBV6-4 and TRBJ1-1; maybe TRBD1 (5 bases). Trimming removed 5 bases at V and 3 bases at J, with 10 bases between. The germline gives CDR1 MRHNA, CDR2 SNTAGT. The CDR3 has 13 residues. DNA for the CDR3: TGTGCCAGCAGTCGACAGCGAGACACTGAAGCTTTCTTT. Residues: CASSRQRDTEAFF.

The rearrangement uses TRBV7-6 and TRBJ2-5; TRBD1 matches 10 bases. The CDR3 contains 15 residues. The trim removed 2 bases at V and 3 bases at J, leaving 3 bases unmatched. The germline CDR1 and CDR2 sequences are SGHVS and FNYEAQ. The CDR3 bases are TGTGCCAGCAGCTTAATGGGACAGGGGAAAGAGACCCAGTACTTC. Protein: CASSLMGQGKETQYF. Supplemented by reference TRBV7-6 and TRBJ2-5, the full variable domain reads GAGVSQSPRYKVTKRGQDVALRCDPISGHVSLYWYRQALGQGPEFLTYFNYEAQQDKSGLPNDRFSAERPEGSISTLTIQRTEQRDSAMYRCASSLMGQGKETQYFGPGTRLLVL.

The chain uses TRBV10-1 and TRBJ2-3; possibly TRBD2 for D (6 bases). V was pared by 0 bases and J by 2 bases, with 9 bases between. CDR1 and CDR2 (germline): WNHNN, SYGVQD (reference sequence). The CDR3 sequence is 15 residues long. The CDR3 coding sequence is TGCGCCAGCAGTGAGTCTAGCGGACTCACAGATACGCAGTATTTT. Translating gives CASSESSGLTDTQYF.

This clone was seen once. The CDR3 sequence is CASSTKPGQGFTYEQYF. CDR3 sequence (DNA): TGTGCCAGTAGTACAAAACCGGGACAGGGTTTTACCTACGAGCAGTACTTC. This sequence joins TRBV19 and TRBJ2-7, with TRBD1 identical over 9 bases. With V trimmed by 4 bases and J by 2 bases, 12 bases remained unmatched. Germline V gives CDR1 LNHDA, CDR2 SQIVND (reference sequence). The CDR3 runs 17 residues. Complete variable domain (other parts from reference TRBV19 and TRBJ2-7): DGGITQSPKYLFRKEGQNVTLSCEQNLNHDAMYWYRQDPGQGLRLIYYSQIVNDFQKGDIAEGYSVSREKKESFPLTVTSAQKNPTAFYLCASSTKPGQGFTYEQYFGPGTRLTVT.

Worth noting for this clone: The sample carries other DNA sequences with the same CDR3. The chain links TRBV5-1 to TRBJ1-2; 7 bases match TRBD1. The junction had 4 bases not matched to a gene; V was cut back by 0 bases and J by 2 bases. The length of the CDR3 is 15 residues. Germline V gives CDR1 SGHRS, CDR2 YFSETQ. CDR3 nucleotide sequence: TGCGCCAGCAGCTTGGGGGGACAGCGAAACTATGGCTACACCTTC. Translation gives CASSLGGQRNYGYTF.

This chain connects TRBV20-1 to TRBJ1-4; 7 nucleotides agree with TRBD1. The V gene end was trimmed by 6 bases and the J gene end by 7 bases; junction bases not matched to a gene: 11. The CDR3 length is 14 residues. Germline CDR1 DFQATT, CDR2 SNEGSKA (reference sequence). This CDR3 is CSASNDREAEKLFF. The CDR3 region has the DNA TGCAGTGCCAGTAATGACAGGGAGGCTGAAAAACTGTTTTTT.

The chain is built from TRBV27 and TRBJ1-3; 7 bases map to TRBD1. CDR3 size: 15 residues. Germline CDR1 MNHEY, CDR2 SMNVEV (reference sequence). Unmatched junction bases numbered 4, after V lost 5 bases and J lost 0 bases. This chain's CDR3 is CASSLRQGSGNTIYF. The CDR3 bases are TGTGCCAGCAGTCTAAGACAGGGCTCTGGAAACACCATATATTTT.

J is TRBJ2-1 and V is TRBV29-1, with D perhaps TRBD1 (6 bases). The CDR3 totals 13 residues. Trimming removed 7 bases from V and 6 bases from J, with 16 bases in between. The germline CDR1 and CDR2 sequences are SQVTM and ANQGSEA. The CDR3 loop is CSALGARGNEQFF. Written as DNA, the CDR3 is TGCAGCGCTCTGGGGGCCAGGGGCAATGAGCAGTTCTTC.

V and J are TRBV5-1 and TRBJ2-3; D gene unclear. V shed 0 bases and J shed 2 bases, with 4 bases lying between them. Germline V gene sequence: CDR1 SGHRS, CDR2 YFSETQ. The CDR3 runs to 13 residues. CDR3 sequence (DNA): TGCGCCAGCAGCTTGGAACTCACAGATACGCAGTATTTT. This gives the protein CASSLELTDTQYF.

V usage is TRBV2 and J usage is TRBJ1-1; 10 bases map to TRBD1. CDR1 is SNHLY and CDR2 is FYNNEI in the germline V gene. Germline trimming cut 6 bases from V and 10 bases from J; bases unmatched to any gene: 5. This CDR3 contains 12 residues. CDR3 in DNA: TGTGCCAGCAGCGCAGACAGGGGGCCAGCTTTCTTT. This sequence encodes CASSADRGPAFF.

The rearrangement joins TRBV6-1 to TRBJ1-5; D remains ambiguous. Germline lookup yields CDR1 MNHNS and CDR2 SASEGT. CDR3 size: 14 residues. Trimming stripped 2 bases from V and 5 bases from J, with 10 bases between. CDR3: CASSELGSDQPQHF. CDR3 DNA sequence: TGTGCCAGCAGTGAATTGGGGAGTGATCAGCCCCAGCATTTT.

The V gene is TRBV19, the J gene TRBJ2-5, with TRBD2 matching 14 bases. V was clipped by 6 bases and J by 3 bases; unmatched bases: 3. Looked up from germline, CDR1 is LNHDA and CDR2 is SQIVND (reference sequence). The CDR3 runs to 15 residues. The CDR3, as DNA: TGTGCCAGTAGATCGGGACTAGCGGGGGAAGAGACCCAGTACTTC. Its protein is CASRSGLAGEETQYF.

The V call is TRBV30, the J call TRBJ1-1; D unresolved. The CDR3 has 14 residues. The V gene's germline CDR1 is GTSNPN and CDR2 SVGIG (reference sequence). V gave up 5 bases and J gave up 0 bases, with 13 bases separating them. The CDR3 spells CAWDGGGMNTEAFF. CDR3 DNA: TGTGCCTGGGATGGAGGAGGCATGAACACTGAAGCTTTCTTT. The full variable domain, completed using reference TRBV30 and TRBJ1-1, is SQTIHQWPATLVQPVGSPLSLECTVEGTSNPNLYWYRQAAGRGLQLLFYSVGIGQISSEVPQNLSASRPQDRQFILSSKKLLLSDSGFYLCAWDGGGMNTEAFFGQGTRLTVV.

The CDR3 is CASSLDGRSRGNTIYF. The CDR3 nucleotides read TGCGCCAGCAGCTTGGACGGTCGGTCGAGAGGAAACACCATATATTTT. The chain couples TRBV5-1 to TRBJ1-3; no clear D gene. Between the trimmed V and J ends, which lost 0 bases and 4 bases, there was a span of 14 bases. The CDR3 runs to 16 residues. The germline V gene encodes CDR1 SGHRS and CDR2 YFSETQ.

The genes are TRBV7-9 and TRBJ1-1, with D unclear. CDR3 length equals 12 residues. Germline V gene sequence: CDR1 SEHNR, CDR2 FQNEAQ (reference sequence). V gave up 1 base and J gave up 6 bases, with 6 bases separating them. CDR3 nucleotides: TGTGCCAGCAGCTTAGTTAGTCCTGAAGCTTTCTTT. Translating it yields CASSLVSPEAFF.

The chain is built from TRBV28 and TRBJ1-6; tentative D call: TRBD1 (6 bases). This CDR3 region has 14 residues. The germline CDR1 and CDR2 sequences are MDHEN and SYDVKM. V was shortened by 7 bases and J by 10 bases, with 17 bases between the two germline ends. CDR3 amino acids: CASTTGGAWSPLHF. DNA of the CDR3: TGTGCCAGCACCACTGGGGGCGCGTGGTCACCCCTCCACTTT. The variable domain in full, completed from reference TRBV28 and TRBJ1-6, reads DVKVTQSSRYLVKRTGEKVFLECVQDMDHENMFWYRQDPGLGLRLIYFSYDVKMKEKGDIPEGYSVSREKKERFSLILESASTNQTSMYLCASTTGGAWSPLHFGNGTRLTVT.

The genes are TRBV6-6 and TRBJ2-1; D ambiguous. This CDR3 contains 13 residues. Germline V gives CDR1 MNHNY, CDR2 SVGAGI (reference sequence). Trimming stripped 4 bases from V and 9 bases from J, with 13 bases between. CDR3 nucleotides: TGTGCCAGCAGTTCACAAGAAGTGTCTGAGCAGTTCTTC. Its translation: CASSSQEVSEQFF.

The J gene is TRBJ1-2, the V gene TRBV19, with D unclear. This CDR3 spans 15 amino acids. Germline assignment: CDR1 LNHDA and CDR2 SQIVND (reference sequence). Trimming removed 2 bases at V and 3 bases at J, with 13 bases between. This chain's CDR3 is CASSILAGFYYGYTF. As DNA, the CDR3 is TGTGCCAGTAGTATATTGGCAGGCTTCTACTATGGCTACACCTTC.